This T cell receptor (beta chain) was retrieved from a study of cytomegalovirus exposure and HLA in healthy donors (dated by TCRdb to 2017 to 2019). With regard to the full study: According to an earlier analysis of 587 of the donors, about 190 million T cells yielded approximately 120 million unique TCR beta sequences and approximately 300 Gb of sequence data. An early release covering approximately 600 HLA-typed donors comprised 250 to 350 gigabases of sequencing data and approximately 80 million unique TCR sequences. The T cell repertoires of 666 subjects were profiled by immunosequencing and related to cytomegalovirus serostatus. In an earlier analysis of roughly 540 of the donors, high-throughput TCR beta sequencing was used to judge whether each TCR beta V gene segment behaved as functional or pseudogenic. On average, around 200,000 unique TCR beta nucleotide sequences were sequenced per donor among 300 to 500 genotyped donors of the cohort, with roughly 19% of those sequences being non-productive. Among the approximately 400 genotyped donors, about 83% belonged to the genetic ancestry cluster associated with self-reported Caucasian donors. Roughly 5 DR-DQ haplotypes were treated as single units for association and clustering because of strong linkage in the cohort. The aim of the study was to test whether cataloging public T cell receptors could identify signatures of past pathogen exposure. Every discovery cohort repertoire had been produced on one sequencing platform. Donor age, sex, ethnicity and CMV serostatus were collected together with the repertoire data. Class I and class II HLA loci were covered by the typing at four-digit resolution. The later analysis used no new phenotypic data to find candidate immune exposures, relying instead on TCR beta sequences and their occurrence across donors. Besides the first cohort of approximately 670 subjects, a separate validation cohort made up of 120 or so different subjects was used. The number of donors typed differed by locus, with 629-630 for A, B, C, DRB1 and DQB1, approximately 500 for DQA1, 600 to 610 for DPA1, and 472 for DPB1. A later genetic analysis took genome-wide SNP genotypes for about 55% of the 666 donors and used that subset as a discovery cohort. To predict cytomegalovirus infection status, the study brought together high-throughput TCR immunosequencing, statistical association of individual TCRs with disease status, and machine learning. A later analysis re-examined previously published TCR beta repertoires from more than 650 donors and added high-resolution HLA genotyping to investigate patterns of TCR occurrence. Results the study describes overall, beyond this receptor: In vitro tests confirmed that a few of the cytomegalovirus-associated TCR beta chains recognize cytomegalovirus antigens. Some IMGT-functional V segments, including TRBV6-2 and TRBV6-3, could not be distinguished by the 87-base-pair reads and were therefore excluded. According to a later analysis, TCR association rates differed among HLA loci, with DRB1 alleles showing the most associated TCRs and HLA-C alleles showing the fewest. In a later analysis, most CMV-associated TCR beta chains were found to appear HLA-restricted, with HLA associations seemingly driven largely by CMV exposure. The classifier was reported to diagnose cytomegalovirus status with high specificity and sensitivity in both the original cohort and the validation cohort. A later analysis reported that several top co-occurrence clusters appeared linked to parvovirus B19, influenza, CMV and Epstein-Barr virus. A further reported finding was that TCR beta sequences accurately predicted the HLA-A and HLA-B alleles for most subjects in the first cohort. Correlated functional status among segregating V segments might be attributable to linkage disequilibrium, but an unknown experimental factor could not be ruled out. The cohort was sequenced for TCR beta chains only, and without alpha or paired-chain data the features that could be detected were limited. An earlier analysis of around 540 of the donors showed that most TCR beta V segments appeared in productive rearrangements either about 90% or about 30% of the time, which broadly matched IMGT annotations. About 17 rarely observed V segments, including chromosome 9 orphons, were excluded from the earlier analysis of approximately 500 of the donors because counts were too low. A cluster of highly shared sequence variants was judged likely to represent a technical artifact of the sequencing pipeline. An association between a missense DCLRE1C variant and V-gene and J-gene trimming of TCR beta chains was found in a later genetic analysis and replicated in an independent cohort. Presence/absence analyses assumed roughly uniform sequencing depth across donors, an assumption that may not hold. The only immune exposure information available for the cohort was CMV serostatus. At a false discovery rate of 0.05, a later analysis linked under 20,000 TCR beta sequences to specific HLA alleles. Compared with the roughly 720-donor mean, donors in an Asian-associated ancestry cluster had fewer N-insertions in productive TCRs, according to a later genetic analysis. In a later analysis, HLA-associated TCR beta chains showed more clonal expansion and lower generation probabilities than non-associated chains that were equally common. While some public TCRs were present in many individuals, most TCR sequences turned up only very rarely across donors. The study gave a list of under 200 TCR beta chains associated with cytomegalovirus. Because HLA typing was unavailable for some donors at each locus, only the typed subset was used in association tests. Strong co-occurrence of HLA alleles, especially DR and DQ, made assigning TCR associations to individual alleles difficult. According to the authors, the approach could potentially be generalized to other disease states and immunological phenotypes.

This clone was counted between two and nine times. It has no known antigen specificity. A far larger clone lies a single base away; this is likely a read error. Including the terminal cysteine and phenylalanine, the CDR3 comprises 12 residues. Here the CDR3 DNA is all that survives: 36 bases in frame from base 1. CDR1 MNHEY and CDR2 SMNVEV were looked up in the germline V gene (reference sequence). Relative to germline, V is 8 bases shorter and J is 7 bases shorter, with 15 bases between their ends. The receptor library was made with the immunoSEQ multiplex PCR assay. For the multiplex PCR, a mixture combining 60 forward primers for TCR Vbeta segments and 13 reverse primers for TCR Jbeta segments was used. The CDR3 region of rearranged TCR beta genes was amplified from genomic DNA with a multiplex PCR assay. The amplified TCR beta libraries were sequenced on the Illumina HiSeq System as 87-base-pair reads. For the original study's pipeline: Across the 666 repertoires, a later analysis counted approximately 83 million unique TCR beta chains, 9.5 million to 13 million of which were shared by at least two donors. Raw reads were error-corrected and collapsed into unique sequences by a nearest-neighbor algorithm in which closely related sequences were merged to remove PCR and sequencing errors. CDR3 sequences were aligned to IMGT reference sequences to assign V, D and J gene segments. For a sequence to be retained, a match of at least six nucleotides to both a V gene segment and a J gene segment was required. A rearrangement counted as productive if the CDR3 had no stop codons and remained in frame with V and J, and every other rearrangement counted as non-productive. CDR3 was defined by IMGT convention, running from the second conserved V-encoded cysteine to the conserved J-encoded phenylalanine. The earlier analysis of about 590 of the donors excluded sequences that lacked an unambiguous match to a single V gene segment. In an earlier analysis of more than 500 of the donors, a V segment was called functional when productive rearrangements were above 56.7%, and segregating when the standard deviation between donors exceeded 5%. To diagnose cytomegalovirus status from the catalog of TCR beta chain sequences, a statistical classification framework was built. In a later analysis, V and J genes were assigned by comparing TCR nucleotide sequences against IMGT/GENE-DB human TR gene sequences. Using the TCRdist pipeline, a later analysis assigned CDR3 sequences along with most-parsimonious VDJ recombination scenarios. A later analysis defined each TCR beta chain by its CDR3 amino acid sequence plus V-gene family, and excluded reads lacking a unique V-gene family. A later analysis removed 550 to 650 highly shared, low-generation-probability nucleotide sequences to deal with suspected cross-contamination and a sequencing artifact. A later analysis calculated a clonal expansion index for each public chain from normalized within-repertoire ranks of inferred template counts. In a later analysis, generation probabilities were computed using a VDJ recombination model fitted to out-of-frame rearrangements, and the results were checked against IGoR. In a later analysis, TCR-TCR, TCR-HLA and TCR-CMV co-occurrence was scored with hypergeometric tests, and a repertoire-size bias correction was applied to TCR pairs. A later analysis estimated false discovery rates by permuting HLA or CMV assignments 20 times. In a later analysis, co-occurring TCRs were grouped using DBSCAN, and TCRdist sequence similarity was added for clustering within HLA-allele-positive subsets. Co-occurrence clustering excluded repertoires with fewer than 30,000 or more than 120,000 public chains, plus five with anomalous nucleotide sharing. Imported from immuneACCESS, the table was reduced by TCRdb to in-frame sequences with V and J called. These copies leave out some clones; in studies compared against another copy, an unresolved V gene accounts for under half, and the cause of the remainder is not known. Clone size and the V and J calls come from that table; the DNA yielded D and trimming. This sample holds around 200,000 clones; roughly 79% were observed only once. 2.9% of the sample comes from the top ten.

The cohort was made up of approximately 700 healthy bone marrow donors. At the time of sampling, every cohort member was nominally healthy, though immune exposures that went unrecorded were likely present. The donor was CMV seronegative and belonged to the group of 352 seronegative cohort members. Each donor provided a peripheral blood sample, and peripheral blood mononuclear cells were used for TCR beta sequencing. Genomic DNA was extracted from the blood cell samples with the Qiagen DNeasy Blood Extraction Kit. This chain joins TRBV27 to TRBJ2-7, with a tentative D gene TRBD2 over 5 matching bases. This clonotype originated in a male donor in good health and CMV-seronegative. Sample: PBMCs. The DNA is TGTGCCAGCGCCCCGGGAAACAATGAGCAGTACTTC. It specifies CASAPGNNEQYF.